This T cell receptor beta chain originates from a study of blood T cell repertoires in COVID-19. Looking at the study overall: Samples taken during acute and convalescent COVID-19 were collected in the United States, Italy and Spain. Nucleic acid was either cDNA or gDNA, and it came from T cells, B-cell-depleted T cells, or PBMCs.

This clone was counted only a few times. V gave up 0 bases and J gave up 5 bases; unmatched junction bases: 5. CDR3 length: 14 amino acids. The germline V gene encodes CDR1 SGHRS and CDR2 YFSETQ. Source study methods: Amplification with reference gene primers provided the estimates of nucleated cell counts. Using immunoSEQ multiplex PCR, the repertoire was profiled, and TCRdb retains in-frame clones only, with some absent. The V and J calls and clone size are taken from that table; D and trimming were inferred from the DNA. Here the sample spans about 98,000 clones, 87% being singletons. The sequenced material came from peripheral blood. The clonotype comes from a man between 65 and 85 years old with acute or convalescent COVID-19. The chain combines TRBV5-1 with TRBJ2-7, with 7 nucleotides matching TRBD1. In DNA, the CDR3 is TGCGCCAGCAGCTTGGTTCTAGGGGGCCACGAGCAGTACTTC. It specifies CASSLVLGGHEQYF.